This T cell receptor (beta chain) originates from a study of blood T cell repertoires in COVID-19. J was trimmed by 7 bases and V by 4 bases; bases with no gene match: 7. Germline CDR1 MGHRA, CDR2 YSYEKL. The CDR3 is made up of 13 amino acids. The protocol was immunoSEQ multiplex PCR, while the TCRdb copy is restricted to in-frame clones and leaves out a portion. The sample records some 140,000 clones, almost 85% being singletons. Cohorts were determined from participant-reported clinical history. The clonotype originates from a man aged 35 to 55 with acute COVID-19. The V gene is TRBV4-1, the J gene TRBJ2-7; 7 bases fit TRBD1. Input material: PBMCs or T cells enriched from blood (not recorded which). The CDR3 spells CASSPGTAGEQYF. The CDR3 region has the DNA TGCGCCAGCAGCCCGGGGACAGCCGGAGAGCAGTACTTC.